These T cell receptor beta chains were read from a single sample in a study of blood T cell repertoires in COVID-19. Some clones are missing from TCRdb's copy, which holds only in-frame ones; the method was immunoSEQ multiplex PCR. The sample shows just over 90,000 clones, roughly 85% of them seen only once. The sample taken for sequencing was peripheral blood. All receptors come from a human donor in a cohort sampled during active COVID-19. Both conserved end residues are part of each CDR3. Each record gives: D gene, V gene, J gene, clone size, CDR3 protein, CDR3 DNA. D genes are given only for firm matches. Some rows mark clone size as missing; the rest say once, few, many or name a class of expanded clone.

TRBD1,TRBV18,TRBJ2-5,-,CASSPGQQETQYF,TGTGCCAGCTCACCGGGACAGCAAGAGACCCAGTACTTC
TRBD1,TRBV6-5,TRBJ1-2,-,CASTRPETGIYGYTF,TGTGCCAGCACGCGGCCGGAGACAGGGATCTATGGCTACACCTTC
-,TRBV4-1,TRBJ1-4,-,CASSLRTGTMNEKLFF,TGCGCCAGCAGCCTTAGGACCGGGACAATGAATGAAAAACTGTTTTTT
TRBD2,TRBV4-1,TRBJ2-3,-,CASSQGTSGVQTQYF,TGCGCCAGCAGCCAAGGGACTAGCGGAGTCCAAACGCAGTATTTT
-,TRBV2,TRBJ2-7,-,CASVRDSVSYEQYF,TGTGCCAGCGTCCGGGACTCCGTTTCCTACGAGCAGTACTTC
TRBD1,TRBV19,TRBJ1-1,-,CASSIRRTGRPGNTEAFF,TGTGCCAGTAGTATAAGGAGGACAGGGCGTCCGGGGAACACTGAAGCTTTCTTT
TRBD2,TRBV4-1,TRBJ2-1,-,CASSQVERGGSSYNEQFF,TGCGCCAGCAGCCAAGTGGAGCGGGGGGGAAGCTCCTACAATGAGCAGTTCTTC
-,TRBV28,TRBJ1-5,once,CASSPLLTGSNQPQHF,TGTGCCAGCAGTCCTTTGTTAACAGGGAGCAATCAGCCCCAGCATTTT
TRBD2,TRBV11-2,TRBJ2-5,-,CASSLLAGFQETQYF,TGTGCCAGCAGCCTACTAGCGGGATTTCAAGAGACCCAGTACTTC
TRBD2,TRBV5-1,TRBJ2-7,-,CASSPTSGRGHEQYF,TGCGCCAGCAGCCCTACTAGCGGGAGGGGACACGAGCAGTACTTC
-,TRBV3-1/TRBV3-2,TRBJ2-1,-,CASSRLVNEQFF,TGTGCCAGCAGCCGACTAGTCAATGAGCAGTTCTTC
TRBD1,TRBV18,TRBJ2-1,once,CASSPGTGSYNEQFF,TGTGCCAGCTCCCCAGGGACAGGCTCCTACAATGAGCAGTTCTTC
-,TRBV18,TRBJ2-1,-,CASSPRAISGNEQFF,TGTGCCAGCTCACCACGGGCTATCTCTGGCAATGAGCAGTTCTTC
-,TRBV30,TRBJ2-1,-,CAWIRGKTEQFF,TGTGCCTGGATTCGGGGGAAAACTGAGCAGTTCTTC
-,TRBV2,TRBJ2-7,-,CASSGSAYEQYF,TGTGCCAGCAGTGGGTCAGCCTACGAGCAGTACTTC
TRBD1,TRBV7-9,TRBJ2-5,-,CASSKGTGPQETQYF,TGTGCCAGCAGCAAAGGGACAGGCCCTCAAGAGACCCAGTACTTC
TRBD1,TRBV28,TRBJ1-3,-,CASSLHDRGSGNTIYF,TGTGCCAGCAGTTTACATGACAGGGGATCTGGAAACACCATATATTTT
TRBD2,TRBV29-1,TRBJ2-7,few,CSVGGVAGSYEQYF,TGCAGCGTGGGGGGGGTAGCGGGCTCATACGAGCAGTACTTC
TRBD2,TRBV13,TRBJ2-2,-,CASSLSSGRGAGELFF,TGTGCCAGCAGCTTGTCATCCGGGAGGGGGGCCGGGGAGCTGTTTTTT
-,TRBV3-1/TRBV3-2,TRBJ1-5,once,CASSQEWSSNQPQHF,TGTGCCAGCAGCCAAGAGTGGAGCTCCAATCAGCCCCAGCATTTT